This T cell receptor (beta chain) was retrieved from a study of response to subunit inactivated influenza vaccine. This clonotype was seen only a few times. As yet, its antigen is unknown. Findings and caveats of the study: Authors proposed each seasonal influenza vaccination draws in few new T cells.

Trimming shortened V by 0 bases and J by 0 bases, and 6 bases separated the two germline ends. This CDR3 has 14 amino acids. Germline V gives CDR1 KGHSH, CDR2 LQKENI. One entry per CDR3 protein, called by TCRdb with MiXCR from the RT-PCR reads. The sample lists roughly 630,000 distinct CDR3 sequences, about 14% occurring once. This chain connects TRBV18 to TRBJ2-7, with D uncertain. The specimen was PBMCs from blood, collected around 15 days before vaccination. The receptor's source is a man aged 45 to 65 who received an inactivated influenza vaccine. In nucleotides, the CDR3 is TGTGCCAGCTCACCACCGAGTCCCTCCTACGAGCAGTACTTC. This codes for CASSPPSPSYEQYF.